Reported below is one T cell receptor beta chain. Profiling relied on immunoSEQ multiplex PCR, and the TCRdb table lists in-frame clones only, not all of them. The sample yields 150,000 to 200,000 clones, 81% seen once. This entry is derived from a study of blood T cell repertoires in COVID-19. The CDR3 covers 13 residues. The germline V and J ends were trimmed by 3 bases and 2 bases, with 11 bases remaining between them. Germline CDR1 is GTSNPN and CDR2 is SVGIG (reference sequence). The rearrangement links TRBV30 to TRBJ2-7; no reliable D call. The TCR was taken from a woman aged 40 to 50 with acute COVID-19. What was sequenced was PBMCs or T cells enriched from blood (not recorded which). The DNA for the CDR3 is TGTGCCTGGAGATCAGGTCTTACCTACGAGCAGTACTTC. Translated, it gives CAWRSGLTYEQYF. The entire variable domain, with the rest obtained from reference TRBV30 and TRBJ2-7, is as follows: SQTIHQWPATLVQPVGSPLSLECTVEGTSNPNLYWYRQAAGRGLQLLFYSVGIGQISSEVPQNLSASRPQDRQFILSSKKLLLSDSGFYLCAWRSGLTYEQYFGPGTRLTVT.